The 3 T cell receptor beta chains below come from one sample, sequenced in a study of T cells expressing NK-cell markers. TCRdb reprocessed the 5' RACE reads, keeping one entry per CDR3 protein, no DNA. The sample table includes about 260,000 distinct CDR3 sequences. Sequencing used blood T cells: a sorted CD56 or NKG2C T cell subset, CD4+ or CD8+ T cells, or bulk PBMC T cells (not recorded which). Receptors were obtained from a man aged 18 to 30 in good health.

The chain links TRBV12-3 or TRBV12-4 to TRBJ1-2. CDR3 length: 13 residues. The chain's CDR3 is CASSSSTEFGYTF.

The chain has TRBV2 and TRBJ2-3. Looked up from germline, CDR1 is SNHLY and CDR2 is FYNNEI. The CDR3 loop spans 12 amino acids. CDR3 region: CASSVGGDTQYF.

The rearrangement joins TRBV12-3 or TRBV12-4 to TRBJ2-1; the D gene TCRdb calls, TRBD1, cannot be checked with no DNA. The CDR3 has 17 amino acids. The CDR3 reads CASSSPRHGATYNEQFF.